The 19 T cell receptor beta chains below were found in one sample sequenced in a study of vaccination effects on CD4 cells after COVID-19. Assay used: immunoSEQ multiplex PCR; TCRdb lists only in-frame clones, some missing. The repertoire holds 25,000 to 30,000 clones, with 60% to 80% as singletons. These receptors' antigens are unknown. Pools of viral peptides were used by the ViraFEST assay to expand antigen-specific CD4+ T cells ahead of sequencing. Subsequent to roughly 10 days of culture, CD4+ T cells were isolated. Participants completed two doses of the BNT162b2 or mRNA-1273 vaccine. This sample comprised CD4+ T cells from PBMCs cultured with HCoV-229E spike peptides, obtained after COVID-19 vaccination. Receptors were obtained from a human donor who received a COVID-19 vaccine.

This chain uses TRBV2 with TRBJ1-5, with 9 bases lining up with TRBD1. The CDR3 covers 18 residues. V was pared by 2 bases and J by 1 base, with 9 bases of the junction left unmatched. From germline, CDR1 is SNHLY and CDR2 FYNNEI. CDR3 coding DNA: TGTGCCAGCAGTGAATCGGGCACAGGGGGCTGGAGCAATCAGCCCCAGCATTTT. It yields the protein CASSESGTGGWSNQPQHF.

The chain is built from TRBV19 and TRBJ2-7, with D perhaps TRBD1 (5 bases). This CDR3 region has 12 residues. From germline, CDR1 is LNHDA and CDR2 SQIVND (reference sequence). V lost 9 bases and J lost 2, with 11 bases in between. Here the CDR3 DNA reads TGTGCCAGCGCAGGGTCTCCCTACGAGCAGTACTTC. Its protein is CASAGSPYEQYF.

J is TRBJ1-5 and V is TRBV11-2; D is perhaps TRBD1 (5 bases). V lost 0 bases and J lost 7, with 16 bases in between. The CDR3 sequence is 16 residues long. Germline lookup yields CDR1 SGHAT and CDR2 FQNNGV. CDR3 sequence: CASSLDGGRGGQPQHF. The CDR3 DNA follows: TGTGCCAGCAGCTTAGATGGAGGACGCGGGGGACAGCCCCAGCATTTT.

The genes are TRBV5-4 and TRBJ1-4; D is perhaps TRBD1 (6 bases). The CDR3 totals 16 residues. Germline CDR1 SGHNT, CDR2 YYREEE (reference sequence). Trimming removed 4 bases from V and 6 bases from J, with 19 bases in between. CDR3 DNA sequence: TGTGCCAGCAGCCTGTACAGGGTGGCCTCGCATGAAAAACTGTTTTTT. Its protein is CASSLYRVASHEKLFF.

The CDR3 is CASSTRLAGDPDTQYF. DNA of the CDR3: TGTGCCAGTAGTACTCGACTAGCGGGAGATCCAGATACGCAGTATTTT. The J gene is TRBJ2-3, the V gene TRBV19; 12 bases line up with TRBD2. J was trimmed by 4 bases and V by 4 bases; bases with no gene match: 6. The CDR3 sequence is 16 residues long. Germline V gene sequence: CDR1 LNHDA, CDR2 SQIVND (reference sequence).

This clone was observed a single time. J is TRBJ1-1 and V is TRBV5-1; D may be TRBD1 (6 bases). This CDR3 comprises 16 residues. The germline V gene has CDR1 SGHRS and CDR2 YFSETQ. The V and J ends lost 1 base and 5 bases respectively, with 18 bases between them. This CDR3 is CASSLSSRGLRTEAFF. The CDR3 DNA is TGCGCCAGCAGCTTGTCGAGTCGGGGGCTGAGGACTGAAGCTTTCTTT. Drawing the rest from reference TRBV5-1 and TRBJ1-1, the complete variable domain is KAGVTQTPRYLIKTRGQQVTLSCSPISGHRSVSWYQQTPGQGLQFLFEYFSETQRNKGNFPGRFSGRQFSNSRSEMNVSTLELGDSALYLCASSLSSRGLRTEAFFGQGTRLTVV.

The chain uses TRBV13 and TRBJ1-6, with no clear D. The CDR3 runs to 16 residues. Germline V lookup: CDR1 PRHDT, CDR2 FYEKMQ (reference sequence). V was trimmed by 0 bases and J by 5 bases, leaving 11 bases between them. The CDR3 region is CASSLGGWVNNSPLHF. DNA of the CDR3: TGTGCCAGCAGCTTAGGGGGTTGGGTAAATAATTCACCCCTCCACTTT.

V usage is TRBV19 and J usage is TRBJ1-5; 7 bases fit TRBD1. V dropped 4 bases and J dropped 4; count of bases not matched to a gene: 4. Germline CDR1 reads LNHDA; CDR2 reads SQIVND (reference sequence). CDR3 length equals 14 residues. The CDR3 region is CASSRTGGNQPQHF. The CDR3 nucleotides are TGTGCCAGTAGTAGGACAGGCGGGAATCAGCCCCAGCATTTT. The variable domain in full, completed from reference TRBV19 and TRBJ1-5, reads DGGITQSPKYLFRKEGQNVTLSCEQNLNHDAMYWYRQDPGQGLRLIYYSQIVNDFQKGDIAEGYSVSREKKESFPLTVTSAQKNPTAFYLCASSRTGGNQPQHFGDGTRLSIL.

This clone was detected only a few times. V gene TRBV9 combines with J gene TRBJ1-4, with no clear D. Germline V CDR1 and CDR2: SGDLS, YYNGEE. This CDR3 is built from 14 residues. The V end was cut by 0 bases, the J end by 0 bases, with 3 bases between. DNA of the CDR3: TGTGCCAGCAGCGTAGGAACAACTAATGAAAAACTGTTTTTT. As protein: CASSVGTTNEKLFF. The full variable domain, completed using reference TRBV9 and TRBJ1-4, is DSGVTQTPKHLITATGQRVTLRCSPRSGDLSVYWYQQSLDQGLQFLIQYYNGEERAKGNILERFSAQQFPDLHSELNLSSLELGDSALYFCASSVGTTNEKLFFGSGTQLSVL.

The chain links TRBV19 to TRBJ2-7, with D unclear. This CDR3 contains 12 residues. The germline gives CDR1 LNHDA, CDR2 SQIVND (reference sequence). The V end was cut by 5 bases, the J end by 0 bases, with 5 bases between. The CDR3 is CASSQSSYEQYF. CDR3 sequence (DNA): TGTGCCAGTAGTCAGAGCTCCTACGAGCAGTACTTC.

The CDR3 sequence is CSVDTGMNTEAFF. CDR3 nucleotide sequence: TGCAGCGTTGACACGGGCATGAACACTGAAGCTTTCTTT. The J gene is TRBJ1-1, the V gene TRBV29-1, with D hard to call. The CDR3 sequence is 13 residues long. Germline lookup yields CDR1 SQVTM and CDR2 ANQGSEA. With 3 bases removed from V and 0 bases from J, the gap between germline ends came to 8 bases.

The V and J genes are TRBV11-2 and TRBJ2-2; no clear D gene. Germline CDR1 and CDR2: SGHAT and FQNNGV. V was cut by 5 bases and J by 0 bases, with 4 bases left in between. This CDR3 has 13 amino acids. CDR3 sequence reads: CASSDSNTGELFF. The CDR3 nucleotides are TGTGCCAGCAGCGACTCGAACACCGGGGAGCTGTTTTTT.

This chain uses TRBV4-1 with TRBJ2-3; TRBD2 matches at 8 bases. CDR3 length: 16 amino acids. V dropped 0 bases and J dropped 7; count of bases not matched to a gene: 9. From germline, CDR1 is MGHRA and CDR2 YSYEKL. The CDR3 bases are TGCGCCAGCAGCCAAGATTTTGTAGCGGGAACGAATACGCAGTATTTT. This translates into CASSQDFVAGTNTQYF.

The rearrangement joins TRBV27 to TRBJ2-2; D is uncertain. The V end lost 3 bases, the J end lost 5 bases, and 4 bases lay between the germline ends. Looked up from germline, CDR1 is MNHEY and CDR2 is SMNVEV (reference sequence). The CDR3 extends over 12 amino acids. CDR3 sequence: CASSFYTGELFF. CDR3 in DNA: TGTGCCAGCAGTTTTTATACCGGGGAGCTGTTTTTT.

This clone has more than one count but fewer than ten. This rearrangement joins TRBV2 to TRBJ2-3, with 9 bases lining up with TRBD2. The germline gives CDR1 SNHLY, CDR2 FYNNEI. V was pared by 11 bases and J by 1 base, with 7 bases of the junction left unmatched. CDR3 size: 14 residues. The CDR3 sequence: CAGLAGARTDTQYF. CDR3 sequence (DNA): TGTGCCGGATTAGCGGGGGCCCGCACAGATACGCAGTATTTT.

The chain uses TRBV2 and TRBJ2-7, with 11 bases lining up with TRBD1. V trimming: 7 bases; J trimming: 5 bases; junction bases outside the gene matches: 4. The length of the CDR3 is 13 residues. The V gene's germline CDR1 is SNHLY and CDR2 FYNNEI. CDR3 sequence: CASNRDRGNEQYF. CDR3 coding DNA: TGTGCCAGCAATCGGGACAGGGGGAACGAGCAGTACTTC.

The rearrangement joins TRBV30 to TRBJ1-2, with TRBD1 identical over 11 bases. J gave up 0 bases and V 8 bases, and 11 bases lay outside the gene matches. CDR1 is GTSNPN, CDR2 SVGIG, per germline (reference sequence). The CDR3 loop spans 16 amino acids. This CDR3 is CATGQGAKIANYGYTF. For the CDR3, the DNA is TGTGCCACTGGACAGGGGGCGAAGATTGCTAACTATGGCTACACCTTC.

This chain links TRBV18 with TRBJ2-7; D gene uncertain. The V and J ends lost 6 bases and 2 bases respectively, with 14 bases between them. This CDR3 is 14 amino acids long. Germline V CDR1 and CDR2: KGHSH, LQKENI. CDR3 loop: CASSPTETAYEQYF. CDR3 sequence (DNA): TGTGCCAGCTCTCCGACTGAGACGGCCTACGAGCAGTACTTC.

This sequence joins TRBV10-1 and TRBJ2-7; TRBD2 is a possible D gene (5 bases). The CDR3 spans 14 residues. V lost 3 bases and J lost 5, with 14 bases in between. Germline CDR1 reads WNHNN; CDR2 reads SYGVQD (reference sequence). CDR3: CASSDAGRYDEQYF. The CDR3 bases are TGCGCCAGCAGTGACGCGGGTCGTTATGACGAGCAGTACTTC.